This T cell receptor (beta chain) was observed in a study of blood T cell repertoires in COVID-19. This CDR3 comprises 13 residues. Per germline, CDR1 MNHEY and CDR2 SMNVEV (reference sequence). Germline trimming cut 1 base from V and 15 bases from J; bases unmatched to any gene: 8. Sequencing used immunoSEQ multiplex PCR; TCRdb keeps in-frame clones, though not all of them. The data contain about 150,000 clones, roughly 80% of them singletons. Sequencing used peripheral blood. The sequence was obtained from a man aged 65 to 85 with acute or convalescent COVID-19. The chain recombines TRBV27 with TRBJ2-3, with 9 positions matching TRBD2. CDR3 nucleotides: TGTGCCAGCAGTTTATATGGTAGCGGGGGACAATATTTT. Residues: CASSLYGSGGQYF.